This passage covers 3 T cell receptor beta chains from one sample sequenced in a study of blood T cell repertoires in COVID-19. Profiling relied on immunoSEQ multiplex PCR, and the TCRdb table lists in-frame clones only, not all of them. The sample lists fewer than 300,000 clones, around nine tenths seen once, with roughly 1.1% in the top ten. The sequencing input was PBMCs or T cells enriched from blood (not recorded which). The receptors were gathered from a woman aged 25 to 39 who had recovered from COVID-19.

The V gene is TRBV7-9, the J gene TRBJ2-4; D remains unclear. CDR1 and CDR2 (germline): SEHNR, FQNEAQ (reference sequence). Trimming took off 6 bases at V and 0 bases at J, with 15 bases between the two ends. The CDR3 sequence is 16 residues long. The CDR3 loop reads CASSSRLTLAKNIQYF. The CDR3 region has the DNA TGTGCCAGCAGTTCCCGACTCACCCTAGCCAAAAACATTCAGTACTTC.

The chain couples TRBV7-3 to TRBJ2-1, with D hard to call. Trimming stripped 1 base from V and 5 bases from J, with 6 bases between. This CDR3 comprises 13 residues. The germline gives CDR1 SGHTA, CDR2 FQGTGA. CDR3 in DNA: TGTGCCAGCAGCTTAAACCCGGACAATGAGCAGTTCTTC. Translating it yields CASSLNPDNEQFF.

The CDR3 sequence: CASRGEGQLYEQYF. CDR3 DNA: TGTGCCAGCAGGGGGGAGGGACAACTATACGAGCAGTACTTC. V is TRBV6-5 and J is TRBJ2-7, with D possibly being TRBD2 (7 bases). CDR3 size: 14 residues. Trimming left V 6 bases short and J 4 bases short, with 16 bases between. Germline CDR1 reads MNHEY; CDR2 reads SVGAGI.